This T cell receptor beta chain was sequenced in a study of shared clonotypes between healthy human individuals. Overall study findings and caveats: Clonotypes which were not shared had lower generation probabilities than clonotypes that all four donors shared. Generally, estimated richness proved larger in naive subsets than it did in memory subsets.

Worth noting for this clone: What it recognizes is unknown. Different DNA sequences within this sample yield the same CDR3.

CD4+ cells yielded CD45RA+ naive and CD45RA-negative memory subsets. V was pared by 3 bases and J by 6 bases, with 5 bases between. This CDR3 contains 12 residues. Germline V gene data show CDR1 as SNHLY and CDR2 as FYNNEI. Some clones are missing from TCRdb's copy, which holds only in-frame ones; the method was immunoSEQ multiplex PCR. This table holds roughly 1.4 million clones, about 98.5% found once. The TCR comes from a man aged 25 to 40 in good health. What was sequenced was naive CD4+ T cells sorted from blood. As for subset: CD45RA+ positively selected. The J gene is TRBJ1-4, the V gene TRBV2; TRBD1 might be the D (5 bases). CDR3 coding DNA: TGTGCCAGCAGTGACAGGGATGAAAAACTGTTTTTT. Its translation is CASSDRDEKLFF.